This T cell receptor (beta chain) was documented in a study of control samples from healthy donors and cancer patients. Profiled with immunoSEQ multiplex PCR; TCRdb holds only in-frame clones, not every one. The sample carries about 44,000 clones, about 90% recorded once. Germline loops: CDR1 KGHSH, CDR2 LQKENI. The CDR3 consists of 17 residues. V dropped 1 base and J dropped 3; count of bases not matched to a gene: 9. Sequencing was performed on PBMCs. This receptor was taken from a woman aged 60-75 years with lung cancer. The rearrangement uses TRBV18 and TRBJ2-1; TRBD2 aligns across 7 bases. The CDR3 nucleotides are TGTGCCAGCTCACCACGCGGGGGAAGCGGAGACTACAATGAGCAGTTCTTC. This encodes CASSPRGGSGDYNEQFF.